This T cell receptor (beta chain) stems from a study of shared clonotypes between healthy human individuals. With respect to this clone: Its antigen is not known.

Libraries were prepared by immunoSEQ multiplex PCR; TCRdb keeps only in-frame clonotypes and omits some of them. This table holds about a million clones, more than 75% found once. Trimming shortened V by 7 bases and J by 5 bases, and 9 bases separated the two germline ends. The germline V gene encodes CDR1 LNHDA and CDR2 SQIVND (reference sequence). CDR3 length: 12 amino acids. General study findings and limits: The four-donor shared clonotypes exceeded non-shared clonotypes in generation probability, with non-shared ones scoring lower.

The healthy adult donors were HIV-negative and reported no recent acute infections or vaccinations. Sequenced sample: memory CD4+ T cells sorted from blood. The subset is: CD45RA-negative fraction. The genes are TRBV19 and TRBJ2-1; D unclear. This clonotype was obtained from a man younger than 35 in good health. The CDR3 sequence: CASTAGNNEQFF. In nucleotides, the CDR3 is TGTGCCAGTACCGCAGGAAACAATGAGCAGTTCTTC.